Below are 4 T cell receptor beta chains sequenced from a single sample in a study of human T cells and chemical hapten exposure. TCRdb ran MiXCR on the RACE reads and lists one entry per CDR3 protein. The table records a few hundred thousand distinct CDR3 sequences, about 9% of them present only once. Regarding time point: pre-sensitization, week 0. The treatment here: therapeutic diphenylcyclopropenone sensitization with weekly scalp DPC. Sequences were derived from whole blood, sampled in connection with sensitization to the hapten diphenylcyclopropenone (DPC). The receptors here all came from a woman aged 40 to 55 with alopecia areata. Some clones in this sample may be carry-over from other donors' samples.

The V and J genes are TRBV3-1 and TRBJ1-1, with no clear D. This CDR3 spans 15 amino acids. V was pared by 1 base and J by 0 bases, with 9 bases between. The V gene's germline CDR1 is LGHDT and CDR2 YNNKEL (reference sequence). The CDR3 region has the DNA TGTGCCAGCAGCCAAGCTCCCGTGATGAACACTGAAGCTTTCTTT. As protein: CASSQAPVMNTEAFF.

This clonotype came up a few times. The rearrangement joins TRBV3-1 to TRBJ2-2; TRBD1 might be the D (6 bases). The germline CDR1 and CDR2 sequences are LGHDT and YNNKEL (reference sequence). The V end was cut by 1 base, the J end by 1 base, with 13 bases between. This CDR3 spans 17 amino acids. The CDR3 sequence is CASSQARQVMNTGELFF. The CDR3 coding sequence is TGTGCCAGCAGCCAAGCCCGACAGGTGATGAACACCGGGGAGCTGTTTTTT.

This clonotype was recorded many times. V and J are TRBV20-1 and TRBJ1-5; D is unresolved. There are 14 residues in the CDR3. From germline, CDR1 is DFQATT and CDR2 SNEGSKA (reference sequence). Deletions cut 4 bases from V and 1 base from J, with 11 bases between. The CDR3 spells CSAIDPRSNQPQHF. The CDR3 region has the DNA TGCAGTGCTATAGACCCGAGAAGCAATCAGCCCCAGCATTTT.

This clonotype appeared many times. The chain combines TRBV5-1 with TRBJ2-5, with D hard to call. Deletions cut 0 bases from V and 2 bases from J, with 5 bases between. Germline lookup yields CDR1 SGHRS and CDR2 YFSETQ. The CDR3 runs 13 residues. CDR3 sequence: CASSLDRQETQYF. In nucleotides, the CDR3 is TGCGCCAGCAGCTTGGATAGACAAGAGACCCAGTACTTC. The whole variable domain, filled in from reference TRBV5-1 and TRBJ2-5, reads KAGVTQTPRYLIKTRGQQVTLSCSPISGHRSVSWYQQTPGQGLQFLFEYFSETQRNKGNFPGRFSGRQFSNSRSEMNVSTLELGDSALYLCASSLDRQETQYFGPGTRLLVL.